The 24 T cell receptor beta chains listed next were all sequenced from one sample in a study of radiation and T cells in renal cell carcinoma. Repertoires were generated with immunoSEQ multiplex PCR, while TCRdb's copy carries only in-frame clones and drops some. The sample lists around 95,000 clones; around 80% were seen once. Time point indicated: blood 4 weeks post-SBRT, at nephrectomy. This sample's treatment: 15 Gy SBRT to primary tumor, nephrectomy 4 weeks later. The sequenced sample was blood, obtained from a patient whose treatment included radiotherapy and nephrectomy. The source is a man aged 55 to 70 with renal cell carcinoma.

V and J are TRBV18 and TRBJ1-1, with 7 nucleotides matching TRBD1. CDR1 and CDR2 (germline): KGHSH, LQKENI. The CDR3 runs 16 residues. V gave up 4 bases and J gave up 1 base; unmatched junction bases: 9. CDR3 DNA sequence: TGTGCCAGCTCACAGAGACAGGGCCAAGGGAACACTGAAGCTTTCTTT. Residues: CASSQRQGQGNTEAFF.

The chain uses TRBV6-1 and TRBJ1-2; 8 nucleotides align to TRBD1. Germline CDR1 MNHNS, CDR2 SASEGT. This CDR3 is 12 amino acids long. Trimming removed 4 bases from V and 5 bases from J; junction bases left unmatched: 0. The CDR3, as DNA: TGTGCCAGCAGTGGGGACAGGTATGGCTACACCTTC. As protein: CASSGDRYGYTF.

The rearrangement links TRBV7-9 to TRBJ1-3; 8 bases align to TRBD1. The germline CDR1 and CDR2 sequences are SEHNR and FQNEAQ (reference sequence). This CDR3 contains 17 residues. The J segment lost 3 bases and the V segment lost 3 bases, leaving 10 bases of the junction unmatched. CDR3 nucleotide sequence: TGTGCCAGCAGCTTGGGATCAGGGGGCGCTTATGGAAACACCATATATTTT. This codes for CASSLGSGGAYGNTIYF. The variable domain in full, with the rest retrieved from reference TRBV7-9 and TRBJ1-3, is DTGVSQNPRHKITKRGQNVTFRCDPISEHNRLYWYRQTLGQGPEFLTYFQNEAQLEKSRLLSDRFSAERPKGSFSTLEIQRTEQGDSAMYLCASSLGSGGAYGNTIYFGEGSWLTVV.

The chain joins TRBV5-1 to TRBJ2-3; the D gene is possibly TRBD2 (5 bases). From germline, CDR1 is SGHRS and CDR2 YFSETQ. The ends were cut back, 4 bases at V and 1 base at J, with 10 bases in the middle. This CDR3 has 14 residues. This chain's CDR3 is CASSPLGGTDTQYF. In DNA form, the CDR3 reads TGCGCCAGCAGCCCTCTGGGAGGCACAGATACGCAGTATTTT.

The V call is TRBV6-6, the J call TRBJ1-2; unclear D gene. The ends were cut back, 3 bases at V and 0 bases at J, with 8 bases in the middle. The germline V gene has CDR1 MNHNY and CDR2 SVGAGI (reference sequence). This CDR3 has 14 residues. The CDR3 DNA is TGTGCCAGCAGTTATAAGTCCACTAACTATGGCTACACCTTC. This codes for CASSYKSTNYGYTF.

There are a few counts of this clone. The V call is TRBV11-2, the J call TRBJ2-3; D is perhaps TRBD2 (6 bases). Trimming cost V 5 bases and J 6 bases, with 15 bases left between them. The germline V gene encodes CDR1 SGHAT and CDR2 FQNNGV. The CDR3 runs 14 residues. CDR3 in amino acids: CASSGVAVSDTQYF. The DNA for the CDR3 is TGTGCCAGCAGCGGAGTAGCGGTGTCGGATACGCAGTATTTT.

The rearrangement links TRBV27 to TRBJ2-7; 9 nucleotides match TRBD1. V lost 5 bases and J lost 3; bases outside the gene matches: 11. This CDR3 spans 16 amino acids. CDR1 is MNHEY, CDR2 SMNVEV, per germline (reference sequence). For the CDR3, the DNA is TGTGCCAGCAGTCTAAGGGGACAGGGATTTGGCTACGAGCAGTACTTC. It is translated as CASSLRGQGFGYEQYF.

This rearrangement joins TRBV27 to TRBJ2-3; no firm D call. V was shortened by 3 bases and J by 3 bases, with 10 bases between the two germline ends. CDR1 is MNHEY and CDR2 is SMNVEV in the germline V gene (reference sequence). The CDR3 extends over 14 amino acids. In DNA form, the CDR3 reads TGTGCCAGCAGTTTCTTGGATGGGACAGATACGCAGTATTTT. Residues: CASSFLDGTDTQYF.

The chain combines TRBV5-1 with TRBJ2-7, with a weak D call TRBD2 (7 bases). This CDR3 has 15 amino acids. Between the trimmed V and J ends, which lost 7 bases and 4 bases, there was a span of 21 bases. The germline gives CDR1 SGHRS, CDR2 YFSETQ. The CDR3 DNA is TGCGCCAGCCTCTACCCTGGGGGGGCACAGTACGAGCAGTACTTC. Translation: CASLYPGGAQYEQYF.

The V gene is TRBV7-9, the J gene TRBJ2-7, with TRBD2 matching 7 bases. The CDR3 has 14 amino acids. V shed 5 bases and J 3 bases; nucleotides not matched to a gene: 7. Germline CDR1 SEHNR, CDR2 FQNEAQ (reference sequence). The CDR3 loop reads CASSPPGLHYEQYF. Written as DNA, the CDR3 is TGTGCCAGCAGCCCACCGGGACTACACTACGAGCAGTACTTC.

This clone was recorded only once. This chain connects TRBV10-3 to TRBJ2-7, with D hard to call. V lost 5 bases, J lost 5 bases, and 10 bases lay in between. Looked up from germline, CDR1 is ENHRY and CDR2 is SYGVKD. This CDR3 is 12 amino acids long. The CDR3 nucleotides are TGTGCCATCAGTTTCAGAATACACGAGCAGTACTTC. This gives the protein CAISFRIHEQYF.

The rearrangement links TRBV6-5 to TRBJ1-1, with a weak D call TRBD1 (6 bases). The V end lost 0 bases, the J end lost 3 bases, and 14 bases lay between the germline ends. The V gene's germline CDR1 is MNHEY and CDR2 SVGAGI. The CDR3 extends over 16 amino acids. The CDR3 sequence: CASSYSTRGAHTEAFF. CDR3 DNA: TGTGCCAGCAGTTACTCTACTAGGGGGGCCCACACTGAAGCTTTCTTT.

J is TRBJ1-2 and V is TRBV7-9; no reliable D call. The germline CDR1 and CDR2 sequences are SEHNR and FQNEAQ (reference sequence). Deletions cut 0 bases from V and 4 bases from J, with 12 bases between. The CDR3 sequence is 15 residues long. CDR3 sequence reads: CASSLARLQPYGYTF. Here the CDR3 DNA reads TGTGCCAGCAGCTTAGCGCGGCTACAGCCCTATGGCTACACCTTC.

J is TRBJ2-2 and V is TRBV4-1; tentative D call: TRBD2 (6 bases). The CDR3 covers 15 residues. Germline V lookup: CDR1 MGHRA, CDR2 YSYEKL. V was clipped by 1 base and J by 4 bases, with 10 bases between them. The chain's CDR3 is CASSQGPGATGELFF. The CDR3 bases are TGCGCCAGCAGCCAAGGTCCGGGAGCCACCGGGGAGCTGTTTTTT.

The CDR3 DNA follows: TGTGCCAGTACCTCGGGACAGACCGCCTCACCCCTCCACTTT. This sequence encodes CASTSGQTASPLHF. This rearrangement joins TRBV19 to TRBJ1-6; 7 nucleotides line up with TRBD1. Per the germline V gene, CDR1 is LNHDA and CDR2 is SQIVND (reference sequence). The CDR3 has 14 residues. Trimming took 7 bases from V and 10 from J; bases not matched to a gene: 10. The full variable domain, rest sourced from reference TRBV19 and TRBJ1-6, is DGGITQSPKYLFRKEGQNVTLSCEQNLNHDAMYWYRQDPGQGLRLIYYSQIVNDFQKGDIAEGYSVSREKKESFPLTVTSAQKNPTAFYLCASTSGQTASPLHFGNGTRLTVT.

The J gene is TRBJ1-1, the V gene TRBV6-1; TRBD1 aligns across 10 bases. Germline-derived CDR1 and CDR2 are MNHNS and SASEGT. This CDR3 region has 15 residues. V shed 1 base and J 5 bases; nucleotides not matched to a gene: 4. The CDR3 nucleotides are TGTGCCAGCAGTGAAGGGACAGGGGGGAGTACTGAAGCTTTCTTT. It is translated as CASSEGTGGSTEAFF.

The chain uses TRBV5-4 and TRBJ2-2, with 16 positions matching TRBD2. CDR1 SGHNT and CDR2 YYREEE come from the germline V gene (reference sequence). The ends lost 0 bases at V and 5 bases at J; junction bases unmatched: 4. The CDR3 extends over 18 amino acids. CDR3 sequence reads: CASSLAGLAGGPTGELFF. CDR3 in DNA: TGTGCCAGCAGCTTGGCGGGACTAGCGGGAGGGCCGACCGGGGAGCTGTTTTTT.

V and J are TRBV5-1 and TRBJ2-3; D is unresolved. CDR3 length: 16 amino acids. V was trimmed by 0 bases and J by 3 bases, leaving 14 bases between them. CDR1 and CDR2 (germline): SGHRS, YFSETQ. CDR3 amino acids: CASSLELVQQTDTQYF. DNA of the CDR3: TGCGCCAGCAGCTTGGAGTTGGTACAGCAGACAGATACGCAGTATTTT.

The chain recombines TRBV4-1 with TRBJ2-7; 11 positions match TRBD1. The J segment lost 3 bases and the V segment lost 4 bases, leaving 8 bases of the junction unmatched. CDR3 length: 16 residues. The germline gives CDR1 MGHRA, CDR2 YSYEKL. CDR3: CASSRSRDRGNYEQYF. The CDR3 coding sequence is TGCGCCAGCAGCCGGAGTAGGGACAGGGGGAACTACGAGCAGTACTTC.

V and J are TRBV18 and TRBJ1-2; D gene uncertain. V was clipped by 3 bases and J by 6 bases, with 11 bases between them. CDR3 length equals 13 residues. Germline CDR1 KGHSH, CDR2 LQKENI. The CDR3 DNA sequence: TGTGCCAGCTCACCGGTGCAGGTGCATGGCTACACCTTC. Amino acids: CASSPVQVHGYTF.

The chain recombines TRBV7-5 with TRBJ2-7; the DNA was not used to check the table's D call, TRBD1. TRBV7-5 is marked as a pseudogene. CDR3 length equals 17 residues. CDR3 amino acids: CARSWVAQVKSTYEQYF. The CDR3 DNA reads as TGTGCCAGAAGCTGGGTTGCGCAGGTCAAATCCACCTACGAGCAGTACTTC.

The chain couples TRBV6-6 to TRBJ1-4; D possibly corresponds to TRBD1 (5 bases). This CDR3 is 15 amino acids long. The germline CDR1 and CDR2 sequences are MNHNY and SVGAGI (reference sequence). V was cut by 5 bases and J by 4 bases, with 14 bases left in between. CDR3 DNA: TGTGCCAGCAGTCGAATAGGGGCGAATAATGAAAAACTGTTTTTT. Translated, it gives CASSRIGANNEKLFF.

The chain carries TRBV11-2 and TRBJ2-2; 7 bases line up with TRBD1. J lost 5 bases, V lost 3 bases, and 3 bases had no gene match. This CDR3 spans 14 amino acids. Germline V gives CDR1 SGHAT, CDR2 FQNNGV. CDR3 DNA sequence: TGTGCCAGCAGCTTCACAGGGGTTACCGGGGAGCTGTTTTTT. It encodes CASSFTGVTGELFF.

The chain carries TRBV7-2 and TRBJ2-7; 10 bases fit TRBD2. Trimming took 0 bases from V and 2 from J; bases not matched to a gene: 7. The CDR3 length is 17 residues. Germline-derived CDR1 and CDR2 are SGHTA and FQGNSA. CDR3 region: CASSLATSGLSTYEQYF. CDR3 nucleotides: TGTGCCAGCAGCTTAGCGACTAGCGGGCTGAGTACCTACGAGCAGTACTTC. The full variable domain, completed using reference TRBV7-2 and TRBJ2-7, is GAGVSQSPSNKVTEKGKDVELRCDPISGHTALYWYRQSLGQGLEFLIYFQGNSAPDKSGLPSDRFSAERTGGSVSTLTIQRTQQEDSAVYLCASSLATSGLSTYEQYFGPGTRLTVT.